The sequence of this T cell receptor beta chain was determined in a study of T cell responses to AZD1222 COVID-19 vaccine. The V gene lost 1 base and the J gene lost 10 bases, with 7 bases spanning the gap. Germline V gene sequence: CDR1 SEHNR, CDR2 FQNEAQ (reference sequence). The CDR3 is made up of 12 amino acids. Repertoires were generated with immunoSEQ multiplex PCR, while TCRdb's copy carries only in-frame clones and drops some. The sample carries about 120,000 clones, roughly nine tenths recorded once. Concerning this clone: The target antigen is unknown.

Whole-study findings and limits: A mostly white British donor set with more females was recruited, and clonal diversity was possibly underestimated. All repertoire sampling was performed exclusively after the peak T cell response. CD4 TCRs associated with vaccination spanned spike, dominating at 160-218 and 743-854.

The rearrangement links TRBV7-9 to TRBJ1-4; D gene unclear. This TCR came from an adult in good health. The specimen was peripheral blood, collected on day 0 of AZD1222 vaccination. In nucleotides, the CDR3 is TGTGCCAGCAGCTTAGTGATGGGAAAACTGTTTTTT. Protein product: CASSLVMGKLFF.